A selection of T cell receptor beta chains follows, all from one sample in a study of blood T cell repertoires in COVID-19. Profiling relied on immunoSEQ multiplex PCR, and the TCRdb table lists in-frame clones only, not all of them. The sample includes roughly 200,000 clones, 65% to 85% of them seen just once. The sequenced sample consisted of peripheral blood. Every receptor here comes from a man aged 35-49 years with active or convalescent COVID-19. Each CDR3 is given with its conserved first and last residue. The order of the fields is V gene, J gene, D gene, clone size, CDR3 protein, CDR3 DNA. D genes are given only for firm matches. Not all rows give a size; the values are once, few, many and, for expanded clones, a class.

TRBV6-5	TRBJ2-3	-	-	CATSNWGSTDTQYF	TGTGCCACATCAAATTGGGGCAGCACAGATACGCAGTATTTT
TRBV3-1/TRBV3-2	TRBJ2-2	-	-	CASRGTGAGELFF	TGTGCCAGCAGAGGGACGGGAGCCGGGGAGCTGTTTTTT
TRBV21-1	TRBJ2-7	-	-	CASSKLGRGGNEQYF	TGTGCCAGCAGCAAGTTGGGGAGGGGTGGCAACGAGCAGTACTTC
TRBV29-1	TRBJ1-1	-	-	CSVSGATGGDTEAFF	TGCAGCGTTTCCGGGGCAACGGGGGGGGACACTGAAGCTTTCTTT
TRBV4-1	TRBJ2-1	TRBD1	-	CASSRDMGTGSKNEQFF	TGCGCCAGCAGCCGGGATATGGGGACAGGGAGCAAGAATGAGCAGTTCTTC
TRBV21-1	TRBJ2-1	-	-	CASSNSRLNNEQFF	TGTGCCAGCAGCAATTCTCGCCTAAACAATGAGCAGTTCTTC
TRBV4-3	TRBJ2-7	-	-	CASSQGQNYEQYF	TGCGCCAGCAGCCAAGGACAGAACTACGAGCAGTACTTC
TRBV30	TRBJ1-3	-	once	CAWSVTSSGNTIYF	TGTGCCTGGAGTGTAACCAGCTCTGGAAACACCATATATTTT
TRBV2	TRBJ1-3	-	-	CASSEGHSGNTIYF	TGTGCCAGCAGTGAGGGACACTCTGGAAACACCATATATTTT
TRBV19	TRBJ1-2	-	few	CASSIPGRGAGDDGGYTF	TGTGCCAGTAGTATACCGGGTCGAGGGGCAGGGGACGACGGCGGCTACACCTTC
TRBV19	TRBJ2-7	TRBD2	-	CASSSNPGTSAYEQYF	TGTGCCAGTAGTTCCAACCCCGGGACTAGCGCCTACGAGCAGTACTTC
TRBV13	TRBJ2-2	-	few	CASRPGHLNGELFF	TGTGCCAGCAGGCCGGGACACCTTAACGGGGAGCTGTTTTTT
TRBV15	TRBJ1-5	TRBD1	-	CATSREQGNQPQHF	TGTGCCACCAGCAGAGAACAGGGGAATCAGCCCCAGCATTTT
TRBV2	TRBJ1-6	-	-	CASSEGRTENNSPLHF	TGTGCCAGCAGTGAGGGTAGGACAGAGAATAATTCACCCCTCCACTTT
TRBV29-1	TRBJ1-4	-	-	CSVSGGGDREKLFF	TGCAGCGTATCAGGCGGGGGCGATCGGGAAAAACTGTTTTTT
TRBV11-3	TRBJ2-5	-	few	CASSLDLGAHQETQYF	TGTGCCAGCAGCTTAGATCTAGGCGCGCACCAAGAGACCCAGTACTTC
TRBV5-1	TRBJ1-4	TRBD1	once	CASSREAGGVLNEKLFF	TGCGCCAGCAGCCGGGAGGCAGGGGGCGTATTGAATGAAAAACTGTTTTTT
TRBV4-3	TRBJ2-3	-	-	CASSFYSTDTQYF	TGCGCCAGCAGCTTCTACAGCACAGATACGCAGTATTTT
TRBV29-1	TRBJ2-1	TRBD2	-	CSVEGTSVNEQFF	TGCAGCGTTGAAGGGACTAGCGTGAATGAGCAGTTCTTC
TRBV11-2	TRBJ2-1	TRBD1	-	CASSRDRHNEQFF	TGTGCCAGCAGTCGGGACAGGCACAATGAGCAGTTCTTC
TRBV30	TRBJ1-1	TRBD1	-	CAGDRGLGFTEAFF	TGTGCCGGGGACAGGGGGCTAGGGTTCACTGAAGCTTTCTTT
TRBV28	TRBJ1-2	-	-	CASGRLNYGYTF	TGTGCCAGCGGGAGGTTAAACTATGGCTACACCTTC
TRBV7-2	TRBJ2-7	-	-	CASATGSTYEQYF	TGTGCCAGCGCCACAGGGAGCACCTACGAGCAGTACTTC
TRBV7-7	TRBJ1-6	-	-	CASSLAQNSPLHF	TGTGCTAGCAGCTTAGCCCAGAATTCACCCCTCCACTTT
TRBV19	TRBJ1-5	TRBD1	-	CASNPDRENQPQHF	TGTGCCAGTAACCCCGACAGGGAGAATCAGCCCCAGCATTTT
TRBV7-6	TRBJ1-3	-	-	CASSLGAAGTGNTIYF	TGTGCCAGCAGCTTAGGTGCGGCAGGGACTGGAAACACCATATATTTT
TRBV6-5	TRBJ1-6	TRBD1	-	CASSNPGTGGHLHF	TGTGCCAGCAGTAACCCGGGGACAGGGGGCCACCTCCACTTT
TRBV6-6	TRBJ1-4	-	-	CASQGNEKLFF	TGTGCCAGCCAGGGTAATGAAAAACTGTTTTTT
TRBV2	TRBJ2-1	-	-	CATQYIRGNEQFF	TGTGCCACCCAATACATCCGGGGCAATGAGCAGTTCTTC
TRBV12-5	TRBJ1-2	-	-	CASGLPNVANYGYTF	TGTGCTAGTGGTTTACCAAACGTAGCCAACTATGGCTACACCTTC
TRBV6-2/TRBV6-3	TRBJ1-1	TRBD1	few	CASSKRTGKAFF	TGTGCCAGCAGCAAACGGACAGGGAAAGCTTTCTTT
TRBV7-8	TRBJ2-5	-	-	CASSLDRQGYQETQYF	TGTGCCAGCAGCTTAGATCGGCAGGGGTACCAAGAGACCCAGTACTTC
TRBV5-1	TRBJ1-1	-	few	CASSLQGNTEAFF	TGCGCCAGCAGCTTACAGGGGAACACTGAAGCTTTCTTT
TRBV27	TRBJ1-1	TRBD1	-	CATRQGAGEAFF	TGTGCCACGAGACAGGGGGCGGGGGAAGCTTTCTTT
TRBV5-4	TRBJ1-2	-	once	CASSFAILGYGYTF	TGTGCCAGCAGCTTTGCTATACTCGGCTATGGCTACACCTTC
TRBV4-1	TRBJ2-7	TRBD2	-	CASSQSPPTSGGSSEQYF	TGCGCCAGCAGCCAATCCCCACCGACTAGCGGGGGTAGTAGCGAGCAGTACTTC
TRBV11-3	TRBJ2-7	-	-	CASSLIDGAYEQYF	TGTGCCAGCAGCCTTATCGACGGAGCCTACGAGCAGTACTTC
TRBV19	TRBJ2-7	-	-	CASSIQINYEQYF	TGTGCCAGTAGTATCCAGATAAATTACGAGCAGTACTTC
TRBV18	TRBJ2-1	TRBD2	-	CASSPGGFSSYNEQFF	TGTGCCAGCTCCCCCGGGGGGTTCAGCTCCTACAATGAGCAGTTCTTC
TRBV18	TRBJ2-7	-	-	CASSTSPSRGYEQYF	TGTGCCAGCTCTACCAGTCCCTCCAGGGGCTACGAGCAGTACTTC
TRBV2	TRBJ1-1	-	-	CASRPLGQKMNTEAFF	TGTGCCAGCAGGCCCCTAGGACAGAAGATGAACACTGAAGCTTTCTTT
TRBV11-1	TRBJ1-1	TRBD1	-	CASSHAGTGSTEAFF	TGTGCCAGCAGCCACGCCGGGACAGGGAGCACTGAAGCTTTCTTT
TRBV3-1/TRBV3-2	TRBJ2-3	TRBD2	-	CASSHWRGGTDTQYF	TGTGCCAGCAGCCATTGGCGGGGGGGGACAGATACGCAGTATTTT
TRBV19	TRBJ1-1	TRBD1	-	CASRTGGVGTEAFF	TGTGCCAGTAGAACAGGGGGCGTTGGCACTGAAGCTTTCTTT
TRBV19	TRBJ2-7	-	-	CASSSLAGIGEQYF	TGTGCCAGTAGTAGCTTGGCGGGGATTGGTGAGCAGTACTTC
TRBV9	TRBJ2-2	-	-	CASSVGEGELFF	TGTGCCAGCAGCGTGGGAGAAGGGGAGCTGTTTTTT
TRBV14	TRBJ2-3	-	-	CASSQALGATDTQYF	TGTGCCAGCAGCCAAGCTTTAGGGGCCACAGATACGCAGTATTTT
TRBV12-3/TRBV12-4	TRBJ1-4	-	-	CASSPRGEKLFF	TGTGCCAGCAGTCCCCGAGGAGAAAAACTGTTTTTT
TRBV5-6	TRBJ1-2	-	-	CASSLLAGYGYTF	TGTGCCAGCAGCTTGCTTGCGGGGTATGGCTACACCTTC
TRBV16	TRBJ2-1	-	-	CASSQSGLNEQFF	TGTGCCAGCAGCCAATCGGGGCTAAATGAGCAGTTCTTC
TRBV27	TRBJ1-2	-	-	CASSLNAGRGGYTF	TGTGCCAGCAGTTTAAACGCGGGTCGTGGTGGCTACACCTTC
TRBV19	TRBJ2-7	-	-	CASSIKGGGDPDF	TGTGCCAGTAGTATTAAGGGAGGTGGGGATCCAGACTTC
TRBV24-1	TRBJ2-3	-	-	CATSDPSGATDTQYF	TGTGCCACCAGTGACCCGAGTGGGGCGACAGATACGCAGTATTTT
TRBV28	TRBJ1-5	-	-	CASSLNSWSQPQHF	TGTGCCAGCAGCCTTAACTCATGGAGTCAGCCCCAGCATTTT
TRBV5-6	TRBJ2-3	-	-	CASSVSGTQADTQYF	TGTGCCAGCAGCGTATCCGGGACTCAGGCAGATACGCAGTATTTT